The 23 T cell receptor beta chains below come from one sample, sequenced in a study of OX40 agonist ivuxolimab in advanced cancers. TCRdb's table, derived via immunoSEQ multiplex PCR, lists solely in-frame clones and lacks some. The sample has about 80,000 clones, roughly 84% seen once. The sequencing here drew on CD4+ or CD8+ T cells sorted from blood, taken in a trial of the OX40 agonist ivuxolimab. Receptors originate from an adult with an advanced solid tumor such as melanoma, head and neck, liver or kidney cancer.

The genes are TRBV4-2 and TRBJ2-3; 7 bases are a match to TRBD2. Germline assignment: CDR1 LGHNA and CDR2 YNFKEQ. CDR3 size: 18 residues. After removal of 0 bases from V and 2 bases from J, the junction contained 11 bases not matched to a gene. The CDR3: CASSQEFAAGDSTDTQYF. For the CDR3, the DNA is TGTGCCAGCAGCCAAGAATTTGCGGCGGGGGACTCCACAGATACGCAGTATTTT.

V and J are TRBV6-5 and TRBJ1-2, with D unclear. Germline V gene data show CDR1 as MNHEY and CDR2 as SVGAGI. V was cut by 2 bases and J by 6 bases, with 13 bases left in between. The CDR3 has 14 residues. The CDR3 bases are TGTGCCAGCAGTTACGAAAGGGAATTTAATGGCTACACCTTC. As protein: CASSYEREFNGYTF.

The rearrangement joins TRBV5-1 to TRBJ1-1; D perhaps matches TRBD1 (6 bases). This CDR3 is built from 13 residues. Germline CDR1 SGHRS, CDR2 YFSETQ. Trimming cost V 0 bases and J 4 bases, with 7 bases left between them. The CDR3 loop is CASSLEGGTEAFF. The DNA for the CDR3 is TGCGCCAGCAGCTTGGAGGGGGGCACTGAAGCTTTCTTT.

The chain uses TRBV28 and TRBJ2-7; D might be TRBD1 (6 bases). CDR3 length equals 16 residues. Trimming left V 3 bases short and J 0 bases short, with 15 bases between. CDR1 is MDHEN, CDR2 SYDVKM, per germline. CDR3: CASSLLRGISSYEQYF. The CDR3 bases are TGTGCCAGCAGTTTGTTAAGGGGGATTAGCTCCTACGAGCAGTACTTC. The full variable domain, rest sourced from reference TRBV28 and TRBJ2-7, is DVKVTQSSRYLVKRTGEKVFLECVQDMDHENMFWYRQDPGLGLRLIYFSYDVKMKEKGDIPEGYSVSREKKERFSLILESASTNQTSMYLCASSLLRGISSYEQYFGPGTRLTVT.

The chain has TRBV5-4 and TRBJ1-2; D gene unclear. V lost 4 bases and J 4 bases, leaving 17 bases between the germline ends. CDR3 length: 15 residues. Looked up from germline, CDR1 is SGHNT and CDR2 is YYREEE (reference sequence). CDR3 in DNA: TGTGCCAGCAGCCTTGATCCCCAAGGGAGCTATGGCTACACCTTC. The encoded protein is CASSLDPQGSYGYTF.

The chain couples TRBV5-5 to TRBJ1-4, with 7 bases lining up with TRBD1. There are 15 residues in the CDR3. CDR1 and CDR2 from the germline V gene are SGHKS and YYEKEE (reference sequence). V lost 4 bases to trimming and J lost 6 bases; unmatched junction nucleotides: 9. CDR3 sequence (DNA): TGTGCCAGCAGCCCGTTTAGGGGGCAGGATGAAAAACTGTTTTTT. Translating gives CASSPFRGQDEKLFF.

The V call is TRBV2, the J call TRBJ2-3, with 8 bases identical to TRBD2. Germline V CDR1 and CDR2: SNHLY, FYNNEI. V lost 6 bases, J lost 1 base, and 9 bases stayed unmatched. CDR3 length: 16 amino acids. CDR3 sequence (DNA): TGTGCCAGCAGGCGCACCGGGCGGGAGGGCACAGATACGCAGTATTTT. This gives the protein CASRRTGREGTDTQYF.

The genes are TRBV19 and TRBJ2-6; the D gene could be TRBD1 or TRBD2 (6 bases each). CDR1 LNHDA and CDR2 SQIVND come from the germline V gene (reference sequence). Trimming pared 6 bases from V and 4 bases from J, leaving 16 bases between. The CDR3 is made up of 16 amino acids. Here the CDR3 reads CASRLWGAEGANVLTF. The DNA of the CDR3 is TGTGCCAGTAGACTCTGGGGGGCAGAAGGGGCCAACGTCCTGACTTTC. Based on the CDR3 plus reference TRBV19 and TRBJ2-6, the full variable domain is DGGITQSPKYLFRKEGQNVTLSCEQNLNHDAMYWYRQDPGQGLRLIYYSQIVNDFQKGDIAEGYSVSREKKESFPLTVTSAQKNPTAFYLCASRLWGAEGANVLTFGAGSRLTVL.

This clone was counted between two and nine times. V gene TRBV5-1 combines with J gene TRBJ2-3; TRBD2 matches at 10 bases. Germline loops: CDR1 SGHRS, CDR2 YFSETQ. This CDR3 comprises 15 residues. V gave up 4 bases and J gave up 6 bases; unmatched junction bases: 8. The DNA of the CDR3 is TGCGCCAGCAGCCCCAGCGGGGGGGCCAGGGATACGCAGTATTTT. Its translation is CASSPSGGARDTQYF.

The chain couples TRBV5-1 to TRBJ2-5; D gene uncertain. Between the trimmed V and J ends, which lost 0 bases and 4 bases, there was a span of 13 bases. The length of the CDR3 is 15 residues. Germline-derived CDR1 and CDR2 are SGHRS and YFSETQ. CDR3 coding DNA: TGCGCCAGCAGCTTGGCCAGAATCGGCGGAGAGACCCAGTACTTC. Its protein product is CASSLARIGGETQYF.

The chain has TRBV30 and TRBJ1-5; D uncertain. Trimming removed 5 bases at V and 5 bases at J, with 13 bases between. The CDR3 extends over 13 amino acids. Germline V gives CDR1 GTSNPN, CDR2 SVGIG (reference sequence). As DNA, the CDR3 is TGTGCCTGGTCGACTGGAGATCATCAGCCCCAGCATTTT. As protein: CAWSTGDHQPQHF.

CDR3 amino acids: CASSSGRWTSEQYF. The CDR3 bases are TGTGCCAGCAGCTCAGGGCGGTGGACCAGCGAGCAGTACTTC. The rearrangement joins TRBV7-9 to TRBJ2-7; D perhaps matches TRBD1 (5 bases). The CDR3 is 14 residues long. Trimming left V 4 bases short and J 6 bases short, with 16 bases between. Germline-derived CDR1 and CDR2 are SEHNR and FQNEAQ (reference sequence).

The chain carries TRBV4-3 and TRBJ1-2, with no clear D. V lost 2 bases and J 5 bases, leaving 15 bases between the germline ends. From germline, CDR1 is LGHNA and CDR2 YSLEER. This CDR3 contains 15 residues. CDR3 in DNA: TGCGCCAGCAGCCAAAGGCAGAATTTAGGGTATGGCTACACCTTC. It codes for CASSQRQNLGYGYTF.

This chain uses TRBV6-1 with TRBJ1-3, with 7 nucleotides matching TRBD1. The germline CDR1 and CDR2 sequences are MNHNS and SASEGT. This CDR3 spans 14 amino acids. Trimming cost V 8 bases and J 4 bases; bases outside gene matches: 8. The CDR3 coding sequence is TGTGCCAGCGCGCAGGGGGTGTTAGGAAACACCATATATTTT. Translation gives CASAQGVLGNTIYF.

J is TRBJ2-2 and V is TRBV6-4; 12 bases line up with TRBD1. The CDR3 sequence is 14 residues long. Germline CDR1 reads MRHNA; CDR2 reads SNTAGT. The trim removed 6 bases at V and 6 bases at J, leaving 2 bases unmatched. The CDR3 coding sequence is TGTGCCAGCAGGGGACAGGGGGCGGCCGGGGAGCTGTTTTTT. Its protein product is CASRGQGAAGELFF.

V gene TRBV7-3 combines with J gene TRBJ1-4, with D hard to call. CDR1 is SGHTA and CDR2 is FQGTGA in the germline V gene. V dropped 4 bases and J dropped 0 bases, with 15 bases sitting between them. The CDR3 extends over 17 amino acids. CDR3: CASSYPGFLATNEKLFF. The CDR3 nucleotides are TGTGCCAGCAGCTATCCGGGGTTCCTTGCAACTAATGAAAAACTGTTTTTT.

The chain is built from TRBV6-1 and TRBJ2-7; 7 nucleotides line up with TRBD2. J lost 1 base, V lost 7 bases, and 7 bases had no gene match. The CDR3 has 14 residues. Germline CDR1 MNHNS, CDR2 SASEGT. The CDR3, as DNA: TGTGCCAGCACCGACACTAGCGCTTCCTACGAGCAGTACTTC. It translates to CASTDTSASYEQYF.

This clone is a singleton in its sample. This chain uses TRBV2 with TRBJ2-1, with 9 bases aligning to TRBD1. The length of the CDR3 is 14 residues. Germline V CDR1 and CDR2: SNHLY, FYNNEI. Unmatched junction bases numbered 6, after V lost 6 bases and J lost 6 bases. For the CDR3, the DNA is TGTGCCAGCAGCCGGGACAGGGCCTTCAATGAGCAGTTCTTC. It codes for CASSRDRAFNEQFF.

CDR3 sequence reads: CASSGGTGLNTEAFF. The CDR3 coding sequence is TGCGCCAGCAGTGGGGGGACAGGTTTGAACACTGAAGCTTTCTTT. The rearrangement joins TRBV10-2 to TRBJ1-1; the match to TRBD1 covers 8 bases. Germline V gene data show CDR1 as WSHSY and CDR2 as SAAADI. The V and J ends lost 4 bases and 0 bases, in that order; junction bases with no gene match: 4. This CDR3 contains 15 residues.

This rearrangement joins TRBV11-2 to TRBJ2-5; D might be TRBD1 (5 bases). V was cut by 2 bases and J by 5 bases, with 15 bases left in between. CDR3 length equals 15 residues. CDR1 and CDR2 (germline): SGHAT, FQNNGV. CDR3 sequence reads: CASSLPLGVRETQYF. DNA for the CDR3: TGTGCCAGCAGCTTACCGCTAGGGGTTAGGGAGACCCAGTACTTC.

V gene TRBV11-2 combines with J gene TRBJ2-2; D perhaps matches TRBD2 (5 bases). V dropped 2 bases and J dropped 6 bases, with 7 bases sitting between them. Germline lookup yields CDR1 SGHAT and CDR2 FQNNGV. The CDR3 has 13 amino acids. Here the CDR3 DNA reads TGTGCCAGCAGCTTAAAGGAGGCCGGGGAGCTGTTTTTT. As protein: CASSLKEAGELFF.

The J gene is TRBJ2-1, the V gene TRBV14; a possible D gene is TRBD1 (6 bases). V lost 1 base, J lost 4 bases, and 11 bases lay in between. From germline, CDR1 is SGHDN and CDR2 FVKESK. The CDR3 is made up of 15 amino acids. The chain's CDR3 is CASSQVGGGYNEQFF. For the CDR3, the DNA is TGTGCCAGCAGCCAAGTTGGGGGCGGGTACAATGAGCAGTTCTTC.

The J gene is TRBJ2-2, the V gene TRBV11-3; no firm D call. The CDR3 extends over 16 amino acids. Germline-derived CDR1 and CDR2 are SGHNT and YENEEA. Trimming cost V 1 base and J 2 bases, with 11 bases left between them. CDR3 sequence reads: CASSLVLHFNTGELFF. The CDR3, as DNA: TGTGCCAGCAGCTTAGTACTACACTTTAACACCGGGGAGCTGTTTTTT. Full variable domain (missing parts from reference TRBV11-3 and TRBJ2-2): EAGVVQSPRYKIIEKKQPVAFWCNPISGHNTLYWYLQNLGQGPELLIRYENEEAVDDSQLPKDRFSAERLKGVDSTLKIQPAELGDSAVYLCASSLVLHFNTGELFFGEGSRLTVL.